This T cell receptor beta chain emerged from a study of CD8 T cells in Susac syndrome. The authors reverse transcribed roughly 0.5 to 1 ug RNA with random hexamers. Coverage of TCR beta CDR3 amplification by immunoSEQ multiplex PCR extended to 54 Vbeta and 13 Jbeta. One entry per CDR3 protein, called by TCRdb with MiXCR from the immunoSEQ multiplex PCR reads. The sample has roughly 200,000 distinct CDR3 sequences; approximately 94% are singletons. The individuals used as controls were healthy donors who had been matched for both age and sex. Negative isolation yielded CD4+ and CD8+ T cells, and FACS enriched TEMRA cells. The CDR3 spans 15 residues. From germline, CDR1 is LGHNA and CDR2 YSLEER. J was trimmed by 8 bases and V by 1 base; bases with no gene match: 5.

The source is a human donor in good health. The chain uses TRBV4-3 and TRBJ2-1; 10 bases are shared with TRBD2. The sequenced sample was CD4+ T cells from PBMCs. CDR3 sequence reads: CASSQGTAGGDEQFF. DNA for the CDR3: TGCGCCAGCAGCCAAGGCACAGCGGGAGGGGATGAGCAGTTCTTC.